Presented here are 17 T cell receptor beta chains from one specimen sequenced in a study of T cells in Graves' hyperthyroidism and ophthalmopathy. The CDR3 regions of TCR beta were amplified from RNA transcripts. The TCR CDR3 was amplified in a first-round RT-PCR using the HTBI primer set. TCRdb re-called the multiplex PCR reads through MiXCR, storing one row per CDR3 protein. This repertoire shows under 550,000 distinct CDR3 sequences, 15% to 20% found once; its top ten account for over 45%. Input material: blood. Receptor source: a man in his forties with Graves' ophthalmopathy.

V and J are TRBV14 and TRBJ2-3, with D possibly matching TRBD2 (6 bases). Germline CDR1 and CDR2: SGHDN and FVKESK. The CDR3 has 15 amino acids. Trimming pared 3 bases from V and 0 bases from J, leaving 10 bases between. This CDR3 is CASSQGGFSTDTQYF. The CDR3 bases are TGTGCCAGCAGCCAGGGGGGATTTAGCACAGATACGCAGTATTTT.

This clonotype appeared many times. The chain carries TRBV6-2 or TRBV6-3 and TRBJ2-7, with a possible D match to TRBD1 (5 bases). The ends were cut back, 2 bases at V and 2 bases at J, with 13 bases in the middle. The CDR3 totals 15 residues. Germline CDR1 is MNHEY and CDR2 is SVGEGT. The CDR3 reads CASSYGQGYTYEQYF. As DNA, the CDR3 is TGTGCCAGCAGTTACGGGCAGGGCTATACCTACGAGCAGTACTTC.

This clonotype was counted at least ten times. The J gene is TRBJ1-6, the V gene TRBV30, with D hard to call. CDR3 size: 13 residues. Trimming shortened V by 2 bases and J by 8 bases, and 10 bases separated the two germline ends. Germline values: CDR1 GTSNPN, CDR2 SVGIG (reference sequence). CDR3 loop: CAWSKARDSPLHF. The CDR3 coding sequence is TGTGCCTGGAGTAAGGCTCGGGATTCACCCCTCCACTTT.

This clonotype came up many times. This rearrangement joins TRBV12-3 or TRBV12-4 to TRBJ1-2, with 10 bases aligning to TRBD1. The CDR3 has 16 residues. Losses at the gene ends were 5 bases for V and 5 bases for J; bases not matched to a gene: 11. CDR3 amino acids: CASSPASGTGAYGYTF. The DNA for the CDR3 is TGTGCCAGCAGTCCCGCTTCCGGGACAGGGGCATATGGCTACACCTTC.

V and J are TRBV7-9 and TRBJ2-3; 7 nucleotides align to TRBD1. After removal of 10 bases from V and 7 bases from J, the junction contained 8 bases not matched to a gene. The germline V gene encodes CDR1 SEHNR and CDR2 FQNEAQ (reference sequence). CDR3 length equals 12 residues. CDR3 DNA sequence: TGTGCCACCCGTACAGGGGTAAATACGCAGTATTTT. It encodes CATRTGVNTQYF.

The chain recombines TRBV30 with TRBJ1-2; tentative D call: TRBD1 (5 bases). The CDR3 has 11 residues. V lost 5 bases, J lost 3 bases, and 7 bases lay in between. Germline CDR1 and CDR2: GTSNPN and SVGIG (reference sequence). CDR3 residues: CAWATDYGYTF. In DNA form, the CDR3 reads TGTGCCTGGGCGACAGACTATGGCTACACCTTC.

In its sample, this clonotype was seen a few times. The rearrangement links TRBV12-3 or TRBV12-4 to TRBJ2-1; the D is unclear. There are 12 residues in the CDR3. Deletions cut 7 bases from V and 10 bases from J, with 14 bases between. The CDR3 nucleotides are TGTGCCAGCACTATCCACCCCGTGGAGCAGTTCTTC. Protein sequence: CASTIHPVEQFF.

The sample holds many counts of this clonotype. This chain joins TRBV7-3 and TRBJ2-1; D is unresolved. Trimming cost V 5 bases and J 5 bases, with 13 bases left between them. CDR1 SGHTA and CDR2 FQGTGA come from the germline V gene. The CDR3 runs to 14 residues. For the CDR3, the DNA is TGTGCCAGCAGCCCTCAACCAAGCAACAATGAGCAGTTCTTC. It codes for CASSPQPSNNEQFF.

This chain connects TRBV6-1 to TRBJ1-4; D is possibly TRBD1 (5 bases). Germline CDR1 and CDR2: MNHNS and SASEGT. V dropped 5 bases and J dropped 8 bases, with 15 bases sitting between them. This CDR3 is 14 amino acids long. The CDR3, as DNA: TGTGCCAGCAGTCGCCAGGGACTATGGGAAAAACTGTTTTTT. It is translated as CASSRQGLWEKLFF.

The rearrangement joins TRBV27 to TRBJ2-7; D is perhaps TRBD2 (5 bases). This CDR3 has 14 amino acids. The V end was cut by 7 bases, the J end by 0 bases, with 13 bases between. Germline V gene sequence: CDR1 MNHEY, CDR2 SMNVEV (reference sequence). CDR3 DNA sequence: TGTGCCAGCACCCCGGGCGGGTCCTCCTACGAGCAGTACTTC. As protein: CASTPGGSSYEQYF.

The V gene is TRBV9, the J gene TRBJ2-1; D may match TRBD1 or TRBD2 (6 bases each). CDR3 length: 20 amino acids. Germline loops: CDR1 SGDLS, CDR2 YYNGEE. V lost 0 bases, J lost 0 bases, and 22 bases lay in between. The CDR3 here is CASSVVGGLGAGGSYNEQFF. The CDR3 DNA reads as TGTGCCAGCAGCGTAGTAGGGGGACTGGGGGCTGGGGGCTCCTACAATGAGCAGTTCTTC.

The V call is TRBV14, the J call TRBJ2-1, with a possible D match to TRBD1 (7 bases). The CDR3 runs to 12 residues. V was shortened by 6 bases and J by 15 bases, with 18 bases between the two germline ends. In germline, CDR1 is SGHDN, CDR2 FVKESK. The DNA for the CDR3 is TGTGCCAGCAGTCTGGGACTGGACAGGCGGTTCTTC. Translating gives CASSLGLDRRFF.

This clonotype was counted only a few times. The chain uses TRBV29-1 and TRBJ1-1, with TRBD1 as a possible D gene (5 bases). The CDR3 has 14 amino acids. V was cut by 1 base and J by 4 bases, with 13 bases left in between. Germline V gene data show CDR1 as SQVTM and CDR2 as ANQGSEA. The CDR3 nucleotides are TGCAGCGTTGAAGGTCTCGGGGGGGGCACTGAAGCTTTCTTT. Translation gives CSVEGLGGGTEAFF.

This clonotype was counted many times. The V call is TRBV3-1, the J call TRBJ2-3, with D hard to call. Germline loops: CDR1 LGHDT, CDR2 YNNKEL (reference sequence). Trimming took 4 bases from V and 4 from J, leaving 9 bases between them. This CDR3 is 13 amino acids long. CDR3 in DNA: TGTGCCAGCAGCCTTAACTCCGCAGATACGCAGTATTTT. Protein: CASSLNSADTQYF.

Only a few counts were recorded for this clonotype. DNA for the CDR3: TGTGCCAGCAGCCATAGGACAGGGGACTATGGCTACACCTTC. Protein product: CASSHRTGDYGYTF. J is TRBJ1-2 and V is TRBV3-1; 9 bases line up with TRBD1. This CDR3 region has 14 residues. The germline CDR1 and CDR2 sequences are LGHDT and YNNKEL (reference sequence). V was pared by 3 bases and J by 3 bases, with 2 bases of the junction left unmatched. Drawing the rest from reference TRBV3-1 and TRBJ1-2, the complete variable domain is DTAVSQTPKYLVTQMGNDKSIKCEQNLGHDTMYWYKQDSKKFLKIMFSYNNKELIINETVPNRFSPKSPDKAHLNLHINSLELGDSAVYFCASSHRTGDYGYTFGSGTRLTVV.

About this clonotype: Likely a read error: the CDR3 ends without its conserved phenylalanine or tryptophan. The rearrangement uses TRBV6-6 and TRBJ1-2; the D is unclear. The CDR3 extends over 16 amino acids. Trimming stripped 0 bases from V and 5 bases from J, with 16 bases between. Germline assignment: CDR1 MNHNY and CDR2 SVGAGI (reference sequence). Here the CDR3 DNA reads TGTGCCAGCAGTTACTCGCTGGCACTGCTAAGATATGGCTACACCCTC. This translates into CASSYSLALLRYGYTL.

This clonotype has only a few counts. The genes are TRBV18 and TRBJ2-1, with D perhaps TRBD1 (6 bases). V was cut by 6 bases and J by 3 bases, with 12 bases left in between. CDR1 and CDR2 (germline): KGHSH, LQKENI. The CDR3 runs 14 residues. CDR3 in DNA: TGTGCCAGCTCTCCTAGACAGGACTACAATGAGCAGTTCTTC. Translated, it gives CASSPRQDYNEQFF.